The 5 T cell receptor beta chains given below trace back to one sample, sequenced in a study of blood T cell repertoires in COVID-19. Sequencing used immunoSEQ multiplex PCR; TCRdb keeps in-frame clones, though not all of them. The table includes approximately 110,000 clones, around 85% detected once. Sequencing was performed on peripheral blood. The source of these receptors is a man aged 45 to 65 with acute or convalescent COVID-19.

This sequence joins TRBV18 and TRBJ1-4; no clear D gene. The CDR3 extends over 14 amino acids. Deletions cut 3 bases from V and 6 bases from J, with 11 bases between. Germline lookup yields CDR1 KGHSH and CDR2 LQKENI. The CDR3 sequence: CASSPGGNDEKLFF. The CDR3 DNA reads TGTGCCAGCTCACCCGGAGGAAACGATGAAAAACTGTTTTTT.

The CDR3 nucleotides are TGCGCCAGCAGCCAGGGACAGGGTCAAGCTTTCTTT. Its translation is CASSQGQGQAFF. This chain uses TRBV5-1 with TRBJ1-1; TRBD1 agrees at 9 bases. The ends lost 4 bases at V and 9 bases at J; junction bases unmatched: 4. The CDR3 loop spans 12 amino acids. The germline V gene encodes CDR1 SGHRS and CDR2 YFSETQ. The whole variable domain, filled in from reference TRBV5-1 and TRBJ1-1, reads KAGVTQTPRYLIKTRGQQVTLSCSPISGHRSVSWYQQTPGQGLQFLFEYFSETQRNKGNFPGRFSGRQFSNSRSEMNVSTLELGDSALYLCASSQGQGQAFFGQGTRLTVV.

The rearrangement uses TRBV12-3 or TRBV12-4 and TRBJ1-6, with D unclear. Trimming removed 6 bases from V and 7 bases from J, with 7 bases in between. This CDR3 comprises 12 residues. CDR3 sequence reads: CASREVNSPLHF. CDR3 DNA: TGTGCCAGCAGGGAGGTAAATTCACCCCTCCACTTT.

A single count supports this clone. This rearrangement joins TRBV5-6 to TRBJ2-1; TRBD1 agrees at 8 bases. The CDR3 has 18 residues. V shed 4 bases, J shed 2 bases, and the junction held 14 bases outside the gene matches. The germline CDR1 and CDR2 sequences are SGHDT and YYEEEE. The DNA for the CDR3 is TGTGCCAGCAGCGCCCGGAGGACAGGGTTACAGGCCTACAATGAGCAGTTCTTC. Its protein is CASSARRTGLQAYNEQFF.

The V gene is TRBV11-2, the J gene TRBJ2-7; 7 bases map to TRBD1. Looked up from germline, CDR1 is SGHAT and CDR2 is FQNNGV. The CDR3 spans 14 residues. J lost 3 bases, V lost 0 bases, and 2 bases had no gene match. The CDR3 coding sequence is TGTGCCAGCAGCTTAGATTCAGGGGGCTACGAGCAGTACTTC. Translated: CASSLDSGGYEQYF.